Sequencing of this T cell receptor beta chain was carried out in a study of CD8 T cells in Susac syndrome. Study overall: Within the sequenced group of Susac syndrome patients, roughly six showed active disease and 8 or 9 were in remission.

CD8+ and CD4+ T cells from blood underwent TCR beta sequencing. The recently defined diagnostic criteria for definite or probable disease were met by the Susac syndrome patients. This CDR3 has 20 residues. V gave up 3 bases and J gave up 0 bases; unmatched junction bases: 12. CDR1 and CDR2 (germline): LGHNA, YNFKEQ. Random hexamers were used to reverse transcribe roughly 0.45 to 1 ug of RNA. Amplification of TCR beta CDR3 by immunoSEQ multiplex PCR spanned 54 Vbeta and 13 Jbeta. TCRdb reprocessed the immunoSEQ multiplex PCR reads with MiXCR, giving one entry per CDR3 protein. Of more than 200,000 distinct CDR3 sequences in the sample, approximately 94% were seen once.

This chain links TRBV4-2 with TRBJ1-5, with TRBD1 matching over 12 bases. The sequenced sample consisted of CD4+ T cells from PBMCs. The source of this sequence is a human donor with Susac syndrome. CDR3 amino acids: CASSQGGGTGGFYSNQPQHF. The DNA for the CDR3 is TGTGCCAGCAGCCAGGGGGGAGGGACAGGGGGCTTTTATAGCAATCAGCCCCAGCATTTT.